This T cell receptor (beta chain) was identified during a study of shared clonotypes between healthy human individuals. Study summary: Donor ages ranged 18 to 49 years: a couple of women, a few men. Study results and caveats: Sharing across four donors was highest in naive CD4 (around 5%) and lowest in memory CD8 (roughly 0.4%). Blood alone was sampled, and tissue repertoires likely differ. Represented genetic and exposure-history diversity was restricted by having few donors.

CDR1 is LNHDA, CDR2 SQIVND, per germline (reference sequence). This CDR3 is built from 15 residues. V was cut by 2 bases and J by 3 bases, with 13 bases left in between. Assay: immunoSEQ multiplex PCR; the TCRdb copy retains only in-frame clones and omits some. The sample comprises approximately 620,000 clones, less than 98% of which are singletons, and 0.045% to 0.07% rests with the top ten. Comment on this clone: Antigen: not known.

The sequence was obtained from a woman younger than 45 in good health. This chain joins TRBV19 and TRBJ1-2; perhaps TRBD1 as D (5 bases). Sequencing was carried out using naive CD4+ T cells sorted from blood. Noted subset: CD45RA+ positively selected. CDR3 amino acids: CASSILRGLDYGYTF. The CDR3 DNA reads TGTGCCAGTAGTATACTGAGGGGCCTGGACTATGGCTACACCTTC.